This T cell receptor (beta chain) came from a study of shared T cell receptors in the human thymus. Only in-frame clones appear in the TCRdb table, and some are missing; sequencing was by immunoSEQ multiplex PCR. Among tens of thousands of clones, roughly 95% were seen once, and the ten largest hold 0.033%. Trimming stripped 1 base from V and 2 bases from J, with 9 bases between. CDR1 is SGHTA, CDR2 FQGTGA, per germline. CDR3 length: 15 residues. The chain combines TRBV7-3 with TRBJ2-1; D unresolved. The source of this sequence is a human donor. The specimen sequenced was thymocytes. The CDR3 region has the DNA TGTGCCAGCAGCTTAAAGGGCGGCCCCTACAATGAGCAGTTCTTC. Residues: CASSLKGGPYNEQFF.